This T cell receptor (beta chain) is drawn from a study of OX40 agonist ivuxolimab in advanced cancers. About the research overall: Ivuxolimab was administered intravenously to patients at 0.01 to 10 mg/kg every 2 weeks. Prior checkpoint blockade (anti-PD-1, anti-PD-L1 or anti-CTLA-4) was permitted; approximately 41% had it.

Germline V gene lookup returns CDR1 LNHDA and CDR2 SQIVND (reference sequence). The CDR3 is made up of 14 amino acids. The V and J ends lost 4 bases and 1 base, in that order; junction bases with no gene match: 4. The timepoints at which blood was sampled were baseline, cycle 4 day 1, and cycle 7 day 1. This table comes from immunoSEQ multiplex PCR, and its TCRdb copy is limited to in-frame clones, with some not included. The sample yields 150,000 to 190,000 clones, under 95% seen once. The sequencing used CD4+ or CD8+ T cells sorted from blood, collected in a trial of the OX40 agonist ivuxolimab. The chain combines TRBV19 with TRBJ2-7, with 7 nucleotides matching TRBD1. The source is an adult with an advanced solid tumor such as melanoma, head and neck, liver or kidney cancer. CDR3 loop: CASSRQGRSYEQYF. The DNA for the CDR3 is TGTGCCAGTAGTAGACAGGGACGTTCCTACGAGCAGTACTTC.